The 22 T cell receptor beta chains below were found in one sample sequenced in a study of T cell changes during pregnancy in multiple sclerosis. The assay was immunoSEQ multiplex PCR, and TCRdb's table has in-frame clones only and misses some. The table records about 100,000 clones, roughly 90% of them present only once. The source was peripheral blood, collected after pregnancy. Source of these receptors: a female donor with multiple sclerosis, enrolled in a pregnancy study.

V gene TRBV5-1 combines with J gene TRBJ1-3, with 7 nucleotides matching TRBD1. V gave up 0 bases and J gave up 2 bases; unmatched junction bases: 5. The germline V gene has CDR1 SGHRS and CDR2 YFSETQ. The CDR3 has 16 amino acids. The CDR3 bases are TGCGCCAGCAGCTTGGCGCAGGGGGGTACTGGAAACACCATATATTTT. Its translation is CASSLAQGGTGNTIYF.

The rearrangement joins TRBV2 to TRBJ1-6; D is unclear. Germline CDR1 reads SNHLY; CDR2 reads FYNNEI. The V end lost 3 bases, the J end lost 7 bases, and 10 bases lay between the germline ends. CDR3 size: 14 residues. The CDR3 bases are TGTGCCAGCAGTGACGGCTTGAGGAATTCACCCCTCCACTTT. This encodes CASSDGLRNSPLHF.

The rearrangement uses TRBV7-9 and TRBJ2-7; tentative D call: TRBD2 (5 bases). There are 13 residues in the CDR3. V was pared by 8 bases and J by 3 bases, with 14 bases between. Germline lookup yields CDR1 SEHNR and CDR2 FQNEAQ (reference sequence). In DNA form, the CDR3 reads TGTGCCAGCGCTGGCGGGCGAGGCTACGAGCAGTACTTC. It codes for CASAGGRGYEQYF.

This clone was observed a single time. The genes are TRBV6-6 and TRBJ1-1, with no clear D. The germline gives CDR1 MNHNY, CDR2 SVGAGI (reference sequence). This CDR3 is 15 amino acids long. The V end lost 7 bases, the J end lost 1 base, and 16 bases lay between the germline ends. CDR3 sequence reads: CASTPRGDGNTEAFF. The CDR3 DNA reads as TGTGCCAGCACCCCACGGGGAGACGGGAACACTGAAGCTTTCTTT.

This clone was found once. The chain links TRBV15 to TRBJ1-5, with D maybe TRBD1 (6 bases). CDR1 and CDR2 (germline): LNHNV, YYDKDF (reference sequence). The CDR3 is 14 amino acids. With 6 bases removed from V and 2 bases from J, the gap between germline ends came to 11 bases. As DNA, the CDR3 is TGTGCCACCAGTTCTGGACAGCGCAATCAGCCCCAGCATTTT. Its translation is CATSSGQRNQPQHF.

This clone was detected a few times. This chain uses TRBV25-1 with TRBJ1-1; 7 positions match TRBD1. After removal of 3 bases from V and 1 base from J, the junction contained 8 bases not matched to a gene. Germline V lookup: CDR1 MGHDK, CDR2 SYGVNS. CDR3 length: 16 residues. The CDR3 sequence is CASSETRTGGNTEAFF. In nucleotides, the CDR3 is TGTGCCAGCAGTGAGACGAGGACAGGAGGGAACACTGAAGCTTTCTTT.

The V and J genes are TRBV6-1 and TRBJ2-7; 9 bases align to TRBD2. CDR3 length equals 17 residues. After removal of 4 bases from V and 0 bases from J, the junction contained 10 bases not matched to a gene. Germline CDR1 MNHNS, CDR2 SASEGT. For the CDR3, the DNA is TGTGCCAGCAGTGGGAAAGCGGGGGGCGACAACTCCTACGAGCAGTACTTC. This translates into CASSGKAGGDNSYEQYF.

This clone was seen a few times. V is TRBV5-4 and J is TRBJ2-7; 7 nucleotides agree with TRBD1. With V trimmed by 4 bases and J by 0 bases, 7 bases remained unmatched. This CDR3 is built from 15 residues. From germline, CDR1 is SGHNT and CDR2 YYREEE (reference sequence). The CDR3 protein is CASSPRTGSSYEQYF. CDR3 DNA: TGTGCCAGCAGCCCGAGGACAGGAAGCTCCTACGAGCAGTACTTC.

This rearrangement joins TRBV7-8 to TRBJ2-1, with 7 bases matching TRBD1. This CDR3 has 14 residues. V lost 5 bases, J lost 9 bases, and 10 bases stayed unmatched. The germline V gene encodes CDR1 SGHVS and CDR2 FQNEAQ. The CDR3 bases are TGTGCCAGCAGCGAGTTGGACAGGCATAGTGAGCAGTTCTTC. This translates into CASSELDRHSEQFF.

The chain carries TRBV2 and TRBJ1-1, with 8 positions matching TRBD1. This CDR3 is built from 15 residues. Trimming cost V 3 bases and J 1 base; bases outside gene matches: 4. Germline lookup yields CDR1 SNHLY and CDR2 FYNNEI. The CDR3 loop is CASSETGAENTEAFF. For the CDR3, the DNA is TGTGCCAGCAGTGAGACAGGGGCTGAGAACACTGAAGCTTTCTTT.

This chain joins TRBV11-2 and TRBJ2-3; the match to TRBD1 covers 7 bases. Germline V gene sequence: CDR1 SGHAT, CDR2 FQNNGV. V lost 2 bases, J lost 4 bases, and 6 bases stayed unmatched. The CDR3 spans 15 residues. DNA for the CDR3: TGTGCCAGCAGCTTACCTCGACAGGGCTCAGATACGCAGTATTTT. Residues: CASSLPRQGSDTQYF.

This chain connects TRBV7-8 to TRBJ1-1, with no clear D. Germline V gene sequence: CDR1 SGHVS, CDR2 FQNEAQ. V dropped 3 bases and J dropped 0 bases, with 5 bases sitting between them. CDR3 size: 13 residues. In DNA, the CDR3 is TGTGCCAGCAGCTTTGCGGTGAACACTGAAGCTTTCTTT. Amino acids: CASSFAVNTEAFF.

The V and J genes are TRBV7-9 and TRBJ2-7; 7 nucleotides line up with TRBD2. The CDR3 totals 15 residues. The V and J ends lost 1 base and 7 bases, in that order; junction bases with no gene match: 10. The germline V gene has CDR1 SEHNR and CDR2 FQNEAQ (reference sequence). CDR3 DNA sequence: TGTGCCAGCAGCTTAGGGGAAGCGGGGCCGCTGGAGCAGTACTTC. Translated, it gives CASSLGEAGPLEQYF. Drawing the rest from reference TRBV7-9 and TRBJ2-7, the complete variable domain is DTGVSQNPRHKITKRGQNVTFRCDPISEHNRLYWYRQTLGQGPEFLTYFQNEAQLEKSRLLSDRFSAERPKGSFSTLEIQRTEQGDSAMYLCASSLGEAGPLEQYFGPGTRLTVT.

The genes are TRBV7-9 and TRBJ2-5, with TRBD1 matching 7 bases. The junction had 2 bases not matched to a gene; V was cut back by 2 bases and J by 5 bases. The germline CDR1 and CDR2 sequences are SEHNR and FQNEAQ (reference sequence). The CDR3 covers 13 residues. The DNA for the CDR3 is TGTGCCAGCAGCTTAAGGGGGCGGGAGACCCAGTACTTC. Protein sequence: CASSLRGRETQYF.

The CDR3 reads CASGEVTGMPLHF. The CDR3 nucleotides are TGTGCCAGCGGGGAGGTAACAGGCATGCCCCTCCACTTT. This rearrangement joins TRBV7-9 to TRBJ1-6; a weak D match, TRBD1 (5 bases). CDR1 SEHNR and CDR2 FQNEAQ come from the germline V gene (reference sequence). Trimming took 8 bases from V and 13 from J, leaving 18 bases between them. The CDR3 is 13 residues long.

The chain carries TRBV6-5 and TRBJ1-6; D is undetermined. CDR1 MNHEY and CDR2 SVGAGI come from the germline V gene. The V end lost 6 bases, the J end lost 10 bases, and 16 bases lay between the germline ends. This CDR3 is built from 14 residues. In DNA form, the CDR3 reads TGTGCCAGCAGGCCTCAGCGGGCCTTATCACCCCTCCACTTT. Amino acids: CASRPQRALSPLHF.

Regarding this clone: Other nucleotide sequences in the sample specify the same CDR3. This chain joins TRBV2 and TRBJ1-5; D unresolved. The CDR3 has 15 amino acids. Germline V gene sequence: CDR1 SNHLY, CDR2 FYNNEI. V lost 2 bases and J 3 bases, leaving 11 bases between the germline ends. The CDR3 sequence: CASSETGVNNQPQHF. CDR3 in DNA: TGTGCCAGCAGTGAAACCGGGGTTAACAATCAGCCCCAGCATTTT. Looking up the rest from reference TRBV2 and TRBJ1-5 gives the full variable domain: EPEVTQTPSHQVTQMGQEVILRCVPISNHLYFYWYRQILGQKVEFLVSFYNNEISEKSEIFDDQFSVERPDGSNFTLKIRSTKLEDSAMYFCASSETGVNNQPQHFGDGTRLSIL.

J is TRBJ2-7 and V is TRBV10-3; D perhaps matches TRBD1 (5 bases). V lost 7 bases and J lost 1, with 14 bases in between. Germline CDR1 is ENHRY and CDR2 is SYGVKD. The CDR3 loop spans 14 amino acids. CDR3 protein: CAITAGRESYEQYF. Here the CDR3 DNA reads TGTGCCATCACGGCTGGCAGGGAATCCTACGAGCAGTACTTC.

This clone was seen only a few times. The rearrangement joins TRBV10-3 to TRBJ2-1, with TRBD2 matching over 8 bases. Germline V gene sequence: CDR1 ENHRY, CDR2 SYGVKD. V lost 6 bases to trimming and J lost 4 bases; unmatched junction nucleotides: 5. The CDR3 spans 14 residues. CDR3 sequence: CAISGTSGYNEQFF. The CDR3, as DNA: TGTGCCATCAGCGGGACTAGTGGGTACAATGAGCAGTTCTTC.

J is TRBJ1-1 and V is TRBV27, with 8 bases lining up with TRBD1. The junction had 9 bases not matched to a gene; V was cut back by 0 bases and J by 3 bases. Germline V gene lookup returns CDR1 MNHEY and CDR2 SMNVEV (reference sequence). The CDR3 is made up of 17 amino acids. The CDR3 is CASSLSRGDRGDTEAFF. The DNA for the CDR3 is TGTGCCAGCAGTTTATCGCGAGGAGACAGGGGAGACACTGAAGCTTTCTTT.

The gene calls are TRBV11-2 and TRBJ2-3; possible D gene TRBD2, 6 bases. The germline gives CDR1 SGHAT, CDR2 FQNNGV. There are 14 residues in the CDR3. Deletions cut 0 bases from V and 6 bases from J, with 10 bases between. Here the CDR3 reads CASSLEASADTQYF. As DNA, the CDR3 is TGTGCCAGCAGCTTAGAGGCTAGCGCGGATACGCAGTATTTT. The whole variable domain, remainder taken from reference TRBV11-2 and TRBJ2-3, is EAGVAQSPRYKIIEKRQSVAFWCNPISGHATLYWYQQILGQGPKLLIQFQNNGVVDDSQLPKDRFSAERLKGVDSTLKIQPAKLEDSAVYLCASSLEASADTQYFGPGTRLTVL.

The V gene is TRBV6-6, the J gene TRBJ2-1; TRBD2 matches at 10 bases. Losses at the gene ends were 6 bases for V and 3 bases for J; bases not matched to a gene: 5. Germline V gene lookup returns CDR1 MNHNY and CDR2 SVGAGI (reference sequence). This CDR3 is built from 15 residues. The CDR3 sequence: CASSWTSGIYNEQFF. The CDR3 region has the DNA TGTGCCAGCAGCTGGACTAGCGGAATCTACAATGAGCAGTTCTTC.